Here is one TCR beta chain with its context. Its specificity is unknown. Generated by immunoSEQ multiplex PCR, the TCRdb table keeps only in-frame clones and is missing some. Among about 27,000 clones, 55% to 75% were seen once, and the ten largest hold approximately 50%. Roughly 2 micrograms of genomic DNA from cryopreserved PBMCs went into TCR beta libraries. The V end was cut by 0 bases, the J end by 3 bases, with 12 bases between. The CDR3 totals 16 residues. CDR1 is SGDLS, CDR2 YYNGEE, per germline. This entry belongs to a study of cytotoxic CD8 clonotypes in ibrutinib-treated CLL. Study results and limitations: T-cell clonality at baseline went above that of age-matched healthy donors and rose and fell with circulating CD8+ T-cell counts.

Sequences were derived from PBMCs, sampled after 24 months of ibrutinib treatment. This receptor was identified in a human donor with chronic lymphocytic leukemia. The chain has TRBV9 and TRBJ2-2; tentative D call: TRBD1 (6 bases). Here the CDR3 reads CASSVGRTEHTGELFF. In nucleotides, the CDR3 is TGTGCCAGCAGCGTAGGGAGGACAGAACACACCGGGGAGCTGTTTTTT.